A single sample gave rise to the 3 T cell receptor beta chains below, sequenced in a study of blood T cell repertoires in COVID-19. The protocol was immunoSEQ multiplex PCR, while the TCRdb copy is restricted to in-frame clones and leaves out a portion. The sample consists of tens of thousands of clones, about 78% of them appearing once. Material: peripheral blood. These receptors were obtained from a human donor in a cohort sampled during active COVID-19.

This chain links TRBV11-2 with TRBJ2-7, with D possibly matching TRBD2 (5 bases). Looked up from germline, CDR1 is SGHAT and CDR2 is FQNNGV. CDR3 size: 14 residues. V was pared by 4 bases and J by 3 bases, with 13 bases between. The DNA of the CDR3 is TGTGCCAGCAGCTCCCCCGGCCGGGGCTACGAGCAGTACTTC. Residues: CASSSPGRGYEQYF.

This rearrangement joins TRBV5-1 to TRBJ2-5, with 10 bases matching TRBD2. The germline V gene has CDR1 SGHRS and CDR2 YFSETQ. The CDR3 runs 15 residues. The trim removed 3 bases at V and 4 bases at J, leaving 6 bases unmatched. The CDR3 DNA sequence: TGCGCCAGCAGCTCTCCTAGCGGGGGCGGAGAGACCCAGTACTTC. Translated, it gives CASSSPSGGGETQYF.

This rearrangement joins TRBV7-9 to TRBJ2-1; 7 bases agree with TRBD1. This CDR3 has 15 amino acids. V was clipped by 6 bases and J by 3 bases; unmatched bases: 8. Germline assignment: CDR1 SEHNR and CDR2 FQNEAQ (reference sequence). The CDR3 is CASRSYRQGYNEQFF. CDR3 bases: TGTGCCAGCAGATCCTATCGACAGGGCTACAATGAGCAGTTCTTC.